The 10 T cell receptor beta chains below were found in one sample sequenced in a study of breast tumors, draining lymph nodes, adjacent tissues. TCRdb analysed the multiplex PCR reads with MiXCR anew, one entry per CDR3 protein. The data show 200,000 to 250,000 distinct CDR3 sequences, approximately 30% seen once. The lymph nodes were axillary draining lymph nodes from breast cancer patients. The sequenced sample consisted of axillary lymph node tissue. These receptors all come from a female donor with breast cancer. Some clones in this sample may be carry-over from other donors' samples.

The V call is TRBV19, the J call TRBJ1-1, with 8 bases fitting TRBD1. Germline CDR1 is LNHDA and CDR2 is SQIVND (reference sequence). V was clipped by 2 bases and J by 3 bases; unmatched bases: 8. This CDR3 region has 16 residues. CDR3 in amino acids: CASSIRPRGRDTEAFF. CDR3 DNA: TGTGCCAGTAGTATACGCCCCAGGGGGCGAGACACTGAAGCTTTCTTT.

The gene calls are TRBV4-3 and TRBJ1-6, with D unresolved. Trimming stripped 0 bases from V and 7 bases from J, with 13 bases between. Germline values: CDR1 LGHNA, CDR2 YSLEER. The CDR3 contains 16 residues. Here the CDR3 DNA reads TGCGCCAGCAGCCAAGATTGGGGAGCTAGGAATTCACCCCTCCACTTT. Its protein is CASSQDWGARNSPLHF.

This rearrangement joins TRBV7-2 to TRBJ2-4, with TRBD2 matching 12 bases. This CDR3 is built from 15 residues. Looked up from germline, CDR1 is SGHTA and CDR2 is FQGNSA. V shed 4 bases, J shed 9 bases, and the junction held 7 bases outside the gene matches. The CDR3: CASSSRTSGNGIQYF. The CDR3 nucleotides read TGTGCCAGCAGCTCCCGGACTAGCGGGAACGGCATTCAGTACTTC.

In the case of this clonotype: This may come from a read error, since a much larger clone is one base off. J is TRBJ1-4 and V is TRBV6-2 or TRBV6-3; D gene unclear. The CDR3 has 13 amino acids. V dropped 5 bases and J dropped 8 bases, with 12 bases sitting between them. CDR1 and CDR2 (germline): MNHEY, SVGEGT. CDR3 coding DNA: TGTGCCAGCAGTGGAGCGGCTCCCGAAAAACTGTTTTTT. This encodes CASSGAAPEKLFF.

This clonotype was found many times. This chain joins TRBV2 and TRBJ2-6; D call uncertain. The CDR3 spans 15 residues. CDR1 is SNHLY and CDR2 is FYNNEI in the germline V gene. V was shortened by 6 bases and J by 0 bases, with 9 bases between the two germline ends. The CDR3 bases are TGTGCCAGCAGACCCAGGAGCTCTGGGGCCAACGTCCTGACTTTC. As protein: CASRPRSSGANVLTF.

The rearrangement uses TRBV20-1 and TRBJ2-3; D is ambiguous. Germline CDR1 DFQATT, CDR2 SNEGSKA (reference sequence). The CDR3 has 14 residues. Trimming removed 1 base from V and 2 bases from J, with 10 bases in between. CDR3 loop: CSARVGPLTDTQYF. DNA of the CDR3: TGCAGTGCTAGAGTAGGTCCACTCACAGATACGCAGTATTTT.

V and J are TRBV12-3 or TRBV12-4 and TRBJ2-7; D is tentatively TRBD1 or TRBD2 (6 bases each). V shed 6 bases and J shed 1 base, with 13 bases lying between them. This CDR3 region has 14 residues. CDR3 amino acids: CASSGGQGSYEQYF. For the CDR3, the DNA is TGTGCCAGCAGCGGAGGGCAGGGGTCCTACGAGCAGTACTTC.

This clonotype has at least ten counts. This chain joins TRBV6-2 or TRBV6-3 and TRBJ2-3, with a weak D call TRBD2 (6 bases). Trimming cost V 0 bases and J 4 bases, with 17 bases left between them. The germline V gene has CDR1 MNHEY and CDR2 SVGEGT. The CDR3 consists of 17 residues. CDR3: CASSYSYDGRGADTQYF. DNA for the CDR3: TGTGCCAGCAGTTACTCGTACGACGGGAGAGGAGCAGATACGCAGTATTTT.

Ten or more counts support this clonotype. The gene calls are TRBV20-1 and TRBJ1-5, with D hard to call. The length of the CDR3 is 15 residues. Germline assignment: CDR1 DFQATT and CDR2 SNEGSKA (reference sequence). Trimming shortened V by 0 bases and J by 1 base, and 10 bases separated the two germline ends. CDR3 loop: CSARDRFISNQPQHF. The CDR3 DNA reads TGCAGTGCTAGAGATAGGTTTATCAGCAATCAGCCCCAGCATTTT.

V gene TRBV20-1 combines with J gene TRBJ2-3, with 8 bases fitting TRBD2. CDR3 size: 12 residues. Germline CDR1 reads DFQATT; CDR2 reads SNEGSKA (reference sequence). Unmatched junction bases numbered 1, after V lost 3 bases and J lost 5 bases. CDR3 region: CSASGRVDTQYF. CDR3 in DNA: TGCAGTGCTAGCGGGAGGGTAGATACGCAGTATTTT.